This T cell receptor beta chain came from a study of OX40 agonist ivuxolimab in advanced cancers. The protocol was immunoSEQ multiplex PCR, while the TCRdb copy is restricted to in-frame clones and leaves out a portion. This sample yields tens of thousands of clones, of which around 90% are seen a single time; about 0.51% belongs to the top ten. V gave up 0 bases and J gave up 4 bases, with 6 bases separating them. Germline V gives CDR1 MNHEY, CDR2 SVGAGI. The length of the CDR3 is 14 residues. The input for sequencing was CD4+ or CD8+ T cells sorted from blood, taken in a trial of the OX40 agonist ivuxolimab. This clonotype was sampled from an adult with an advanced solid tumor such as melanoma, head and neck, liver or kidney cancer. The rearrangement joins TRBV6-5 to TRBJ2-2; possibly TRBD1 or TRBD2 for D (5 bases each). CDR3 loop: CASSYSGTTGELFF. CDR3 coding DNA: TGTGCCAGCAGTTACTCGGGGACCACCGGGGAGCTGTTTTTT.